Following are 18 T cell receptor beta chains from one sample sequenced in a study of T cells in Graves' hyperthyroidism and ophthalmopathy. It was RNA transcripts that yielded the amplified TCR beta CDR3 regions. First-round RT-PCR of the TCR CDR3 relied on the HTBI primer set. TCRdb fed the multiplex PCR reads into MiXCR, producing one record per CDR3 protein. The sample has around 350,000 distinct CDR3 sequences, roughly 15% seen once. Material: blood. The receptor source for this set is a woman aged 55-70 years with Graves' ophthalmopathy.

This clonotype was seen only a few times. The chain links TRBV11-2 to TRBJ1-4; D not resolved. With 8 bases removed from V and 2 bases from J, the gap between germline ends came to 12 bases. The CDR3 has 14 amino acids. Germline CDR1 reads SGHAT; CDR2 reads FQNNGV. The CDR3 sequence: CASAFGGTNEKLFF. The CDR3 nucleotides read TGTGCCAGCGCTTTTGGTGGGACTAATGAAAAACTGTTTTTT.

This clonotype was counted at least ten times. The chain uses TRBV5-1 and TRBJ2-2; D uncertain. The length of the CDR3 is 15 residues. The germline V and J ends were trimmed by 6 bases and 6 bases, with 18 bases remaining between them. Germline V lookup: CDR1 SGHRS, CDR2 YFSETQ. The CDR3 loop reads CASNPAPAGAGELFF. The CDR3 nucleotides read TGCGCCAGCAACCCCGCACCCGCAGGAGCCGGGGAGCTGTTTTTT.

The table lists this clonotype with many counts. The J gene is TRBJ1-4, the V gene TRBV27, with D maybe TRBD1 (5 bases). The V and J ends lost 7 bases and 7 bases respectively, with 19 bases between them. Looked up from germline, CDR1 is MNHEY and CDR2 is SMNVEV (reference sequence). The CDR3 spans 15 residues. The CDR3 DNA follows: TGTGCCAGCAACCAACAAGGCGGGGCGGGTGAAAAACTGTTTTTT. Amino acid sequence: CASNQQGGAGEKLFF.

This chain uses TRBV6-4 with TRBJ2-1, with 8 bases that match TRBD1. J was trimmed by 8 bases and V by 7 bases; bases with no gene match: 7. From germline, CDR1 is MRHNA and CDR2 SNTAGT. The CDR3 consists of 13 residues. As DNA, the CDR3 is TGTGCCAGCAATGGGACAGGCACATATGAGCAGTTCTTC. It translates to CASNGTGTYEQFF.

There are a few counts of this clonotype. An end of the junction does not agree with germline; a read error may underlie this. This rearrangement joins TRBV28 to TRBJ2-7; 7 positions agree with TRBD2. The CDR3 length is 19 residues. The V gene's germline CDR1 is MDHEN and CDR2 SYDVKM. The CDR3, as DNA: TGTGCCAGCAGTTTATCTCCTAGGGGCGCCCTGACTAGCTCCCACGAGCAGTACTTC. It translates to CASSLSPRGALTSSHEQYF.

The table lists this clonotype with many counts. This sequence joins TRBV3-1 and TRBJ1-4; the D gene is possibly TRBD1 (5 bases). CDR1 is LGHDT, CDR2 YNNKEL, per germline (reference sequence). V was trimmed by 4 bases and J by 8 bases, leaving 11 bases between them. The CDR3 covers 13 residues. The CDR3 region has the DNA TGTGCCAGCAGCCTTGCGGGGGAGGAAAAACTGTTTTTT. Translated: CASSLAGEEKLFF.

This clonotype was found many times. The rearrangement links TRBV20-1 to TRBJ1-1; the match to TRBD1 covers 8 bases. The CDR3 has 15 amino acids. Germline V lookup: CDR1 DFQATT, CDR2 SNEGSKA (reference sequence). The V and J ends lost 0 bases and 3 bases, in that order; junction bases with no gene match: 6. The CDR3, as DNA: TGCAGTGCTAGAGATACCCGACAGGGGTACACTGAAGCTTTCTTT. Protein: CSARDTRQGYTEAFF.

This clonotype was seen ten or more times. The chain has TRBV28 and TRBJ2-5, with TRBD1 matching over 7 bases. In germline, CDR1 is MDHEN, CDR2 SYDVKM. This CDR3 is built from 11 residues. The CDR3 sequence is CATGVKETQYF. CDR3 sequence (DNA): TGTGCAACAGGGGTAAAAGAGACCCAGTACTTC.

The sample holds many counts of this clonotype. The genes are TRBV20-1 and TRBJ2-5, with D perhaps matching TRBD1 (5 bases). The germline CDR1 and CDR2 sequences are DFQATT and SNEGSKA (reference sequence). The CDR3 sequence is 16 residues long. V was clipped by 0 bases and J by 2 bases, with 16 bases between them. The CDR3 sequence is CSARDPWGADQETQYF. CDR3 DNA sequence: TGCAGTGCTAGAGATCCGTGGGGCGCAGATCAAGAGACCCAGTACTTC.

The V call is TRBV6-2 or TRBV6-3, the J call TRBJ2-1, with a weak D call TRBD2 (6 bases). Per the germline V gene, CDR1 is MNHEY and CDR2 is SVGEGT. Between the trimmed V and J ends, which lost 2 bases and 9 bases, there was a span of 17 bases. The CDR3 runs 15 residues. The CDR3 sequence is CASSYTNLGGSEQFF. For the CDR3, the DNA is TGTGCCAGCAGTTACACTAACCTTGGGGGGAGTGAGCAGTTCTTC.

The CDR3 protein is CASRLGAGDTYEQYF. The CDR3 nucleotides are TGTGCCAGCAGATTGGGGGCAGGGGACACCTACGAGCAGTACTTC. V is TRBV2 and J is TRBJ2-7; D is perhaps TRBD1 (6 bases). Trimming took off 6 bases at V and 2 bases at J, with 17 bases between the two ends. CDR3 length: 15 amino acids. Germline lookup yields CDR1 SNHLY and CDR2 FYNNEI.

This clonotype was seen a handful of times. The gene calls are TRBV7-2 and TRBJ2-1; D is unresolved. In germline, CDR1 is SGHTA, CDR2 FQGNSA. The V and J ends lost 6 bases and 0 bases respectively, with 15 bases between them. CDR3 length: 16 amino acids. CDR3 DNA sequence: TGTGCCAGCAGTCCCGGCGCGTACAGCTCCTACAATGAGCAGTTCTTC. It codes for CASSPGAYSSYNEQFF.

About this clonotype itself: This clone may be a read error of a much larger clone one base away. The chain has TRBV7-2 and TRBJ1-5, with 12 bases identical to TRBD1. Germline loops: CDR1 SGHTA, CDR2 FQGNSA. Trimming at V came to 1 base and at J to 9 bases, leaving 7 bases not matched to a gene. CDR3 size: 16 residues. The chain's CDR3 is CASSLVGTGGGRPQHF. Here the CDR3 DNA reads TGTGCCAGCAGCTTAGTAGGGACAGGGGGCGGTCGGCCCCAGCATTTT.

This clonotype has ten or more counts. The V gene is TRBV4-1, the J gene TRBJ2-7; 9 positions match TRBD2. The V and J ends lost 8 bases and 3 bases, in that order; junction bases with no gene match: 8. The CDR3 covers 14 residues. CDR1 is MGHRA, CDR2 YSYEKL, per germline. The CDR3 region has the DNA TGCGCCAGCGCAACCGGGCGGGAGGGCTACGAGCAGTACTTC. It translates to CASATGREGYEQYF.

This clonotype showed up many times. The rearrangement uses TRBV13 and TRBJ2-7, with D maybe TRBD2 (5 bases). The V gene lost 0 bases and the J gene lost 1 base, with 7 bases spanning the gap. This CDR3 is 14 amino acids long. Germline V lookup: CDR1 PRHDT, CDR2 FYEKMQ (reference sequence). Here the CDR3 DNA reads TGTGCCAGCAGCTTAGGCGGGATTTCCTACGAGCAGTACTTC. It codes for CASSLGGISYEQYF.

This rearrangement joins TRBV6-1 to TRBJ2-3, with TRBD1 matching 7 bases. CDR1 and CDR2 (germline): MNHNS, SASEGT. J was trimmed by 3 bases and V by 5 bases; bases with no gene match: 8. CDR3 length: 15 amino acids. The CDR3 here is CASSIQQGLTDTQYF. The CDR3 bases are TGTGCCAGCAGTATACAACAGGGGCTTACAGATACGCAGTATTTT.

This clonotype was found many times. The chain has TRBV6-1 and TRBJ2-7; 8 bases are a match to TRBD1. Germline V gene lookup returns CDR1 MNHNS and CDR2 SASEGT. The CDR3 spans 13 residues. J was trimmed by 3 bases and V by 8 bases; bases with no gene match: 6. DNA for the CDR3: TGTGCCAGCGGACAGGGAAGGATCTACGAGCAGTACTTC. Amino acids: CASGQGRIYEQYF.

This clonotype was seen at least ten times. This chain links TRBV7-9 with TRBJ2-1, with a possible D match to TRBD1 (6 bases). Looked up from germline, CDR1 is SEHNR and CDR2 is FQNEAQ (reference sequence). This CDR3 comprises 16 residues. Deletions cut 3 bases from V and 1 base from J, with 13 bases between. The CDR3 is CASSFVRGYSYNEQFF. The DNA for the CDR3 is TGTGCCAGCAGCTTCGTCAGGGGTTATTCCTACAATGAGCAGTTCTTC.